This record covers a single TCR beta chain. Its antigen remains unknown. This sample is part of a study of blood T cells in healthy people across ages. Points from the study as a whole: A greater number of naive CD4+ cells and higher diversity distinguished long-lived donors from aged donors. Diversity estimated from one million T cells was considered an underestimate.

A second PCR, run for about 7 to 12 cycles, used a sample-barcoded 5' primer plus a J-beta primer mix. MiXCR was run by TCRdb on the 5' RACE reads, yielding one entry per CDR3 protein. The top ten hold 41% of the sample, which has 780,000 or so distinct CDR3 sequences, about 55% seen once. The CDR3 consists of 13 residues. J gave up 3 bases and V 5 bases, and 4 bases lay outside the gene matches. Germline V gene lookup returns CDR1 SGHTA and CDR2 FQGNSA. This receptor was identified in an elderly man in good health. The chain uses TRBV7-2 and TRBJ2-7; 7 positions agree with TRBD2. The sequenced material came from blood. In DNA form, the CDR3 reads TGTGCCAGCAGCCACTCTAGCGGCTACGAGCAGTACTTC. Translated: CASSHSSGYEQYF.